This passage covers 24 T cell receptor beta chains from one sample sequenced in a study of T-cell memory formation after mild COVID-19. Via MiXCR, TCRdb re-called the 5' RACE reads, giving one row per CDR3 protein. The sample has a few hundred thousand distinct CDR3 sequences, over 9% seen once. The sample taken for sequencing was PBMCs or a T cell subset sorted from them (not recorded which). Receptors were obtained from a man aged 18 to 30 who had mild COVID-19 (a few samples of this study predate the infection). Cell type and time point are not known.

The rearrangement joins TRBV25-1 to TRBJ1-1; 7 nucleotides line up with TRBD1. This CDR3 has 14 amino acids. V was clipped by 3 bases and J by 2 bases; unmatched bases: 3. In germline, CDR1 is MGHDK, CDR2 SYGVNS. The CDR3 sequence is CASSDHRGNTEAFF. The CDR3 DNA follows: TGTGCCAGCAGTGACCACAGGGGTAACACTGAAGCTTTCTTT.

The chain uses TRBV23-1 and TRBJ2-5; 9 bases fit TRBD2. TRBV23-1 is identified as an open reading frame with a role that is uncertain. The trim removed 0 bases at V and 0 bases at J, leaving 8 bases unmatched. The CDR3 length is 18 residues. The CDR3: CASSQSLAGKEDQETQYF. CDR3 sequence (DNA): TGCGCCAGCAGTCAATCTCTAGCGGGGAAAGAGGACCAAGAGACCCAGTACTTC.

This clonotype was found a few times. The chain combines TRBV6-5 with TRBJ1-2; no clear D gene. The CDR3 runs 11 residues. Germline CDR1 is MNHEY and CDR2 is SVGAGI. V lost 6 bases and J lost 4, with 6 bases in between. Written as DNA, the CDR3 is TGTGCCAGCAGCAACAGCTATGGCTACACCTTC. It yields the protein CASSNSYGYTF.

This clonotype was observed many times. The CDR3 nucleotides read TGTGCCAGCAGTGACTCGAGGGGGTTTGAGCAGTTCTTC. It yields the protein CASSDSRGFEQFF. J is TRBJ2-1 and V is TRBV6-4; a weak D match, TRBD1 (6 bases). The CDR3 spans 13 residues. Germline-derived CDR1 and CDR2 are MRHNA and SNTAGT. Trimming left V 0 bases short and J 9 bases short, with 9 bases between.

The chain recombines TRBV4-1 with TRBJ2-6, with 12 bases identical to TRBD2. The V segment lost 3 bases and the J segment 3 bases; nucleotides outside the gene matches: 3. The germline V gene encodes CDR1 MGHRA and CDR2 YSYEKL. The CDR3 is 17 amino acids. The CDR3 bases are TGCGCCAGCAGCCAGCTAGCGGGGGGGCTTGGGGCCAACGTCCTGACTTTC. It encodes CASSQLAGGLGANVLTF.

The genes are TRBV7-9 and TRBJ1-2; 10 positions match TRBD1. The CDR3 spans 15 residues. Germline values: CDR1 SEHNR, CDR2 FQNEAQ (reference sequence). V trimming: 4 bases; J trimming: 4 bases; junction bases outside the gene matches: 6. Written as DNA, the CDR3 is TGTGCCAGCAGCTGGGGGACAGGGGCACTCTATGGCTACACCTTC. It translates to CASSWGTGALYGYTF.

The gene calls are TRBV5-4 and TRBJ2-5; 10 bases are shared with TRBD1. Unmatched junction bases numbered 7, after V lost 4 bases and J lost 4 bases. This CDR3 has 15 residues. Germline lookup yields CDR1 SGHNT and CDR2 YYREEE (reference sequence). In nucleotides, the CDR3 is TGTGCCAGCAGCCCGACAGGGGGCGCAGGAGAGACCCAGTACTTC. Its protein product is CASSPTGGAGETQYF. The full variable domain, in which reference TRBV5-4 and TRBJ2-5 provide the parts outside the CDR3, is ETGVTQSPTHLIKTRGQQVTLRCSSQSGHNTVSWYQQALGQGPQFIFQYYREEENGRGNFPPRFSGLQFPNYSSELNVNALELDDSALYLCASSPTGGAGETQYFGPGTRLLVL.

In its sample, this clonotype was seen many times. Relative to the germline gene, one junction end is altered; a read error may explain this. The rearrangement uses TRBV5-1 and TRBJ2-5; a possible D gene is TRBD2 (6 bases). Germline values: CDR1 SGHRS, CDR2 YFSETQ. The CDR3 loop spans 15 amino acids. The CDR3 spells CASSLAPGGQETQYF. In nucleotides, the CDR3 is TGTGCCAGCAGCTTAGCCCCTGGGGGGCAAGAGACCCAGTACTTC.

This clonotype has a handful of counts. V is TRBV7-9 and J is TRBJ2-5; 8 bases agree with TRBD1. Per the germline V gene, CDR1 is SEHNR and CDR2 is FQNEAQ (reference sequence). This CDR3 is 16 amino acids long. Losses at the gene ends were 1 base for V and 0 bases for J; bases not matched to a gene: 4. CDR3 nucleotide sequence: TGTGCCAGCAGCTTAGTCAGGGGGCGATACCAAGAGACCCAGTACTTC. Translating it yields CASSLVRGRYQETQYF.

The V call is TRBV3-1, the J call TRBJ2-1, with D possibly called TRBD1 or TRBD2 (5 bases each). CDR1 is LGHDT, CDR2 YNNKEL, per germline (reference sequence). The CDR3 contains 14 residues. V was cut by 7 bases and J by 3 bases, with 13 bases left in between. The CDR3: CASNAGTDYNEQFF. The CDR3 bases are TGTGCCAGCAACGCCGGGACGGACTACAATGAGCAGTTCTTC.

This clonotype was seen a handful of times. The rearrangement uses TRBV5-8 and TRBJ1-6; TRBD1 agrees at 7 bases. Germline loops: CDR1 SGHTS, CDR2 YDEGEE. The length of the CDR3 is 15 residues. J gave up 7 bases and V 6 bases, and 10 bases lay outside the gene matches. As DNA, the CDR3 is TGTGCCAGCACCCAAGGGGGACAGTGGAATTCACCCCTCCACTTT. Translation: CASTQGGQWNSPLHF. The whole variable domain, filled in from reference TRBV5-8 and TRBJ1-6, reads EAGVTQSPTHLIKTRGQQATLRCSPISGHTSVYWYQQALGLGLQFLLWYDEGEERNRGNFPPRFSGRQFPNYSSELNVNALELEDSALYLCASTQGGQWNSPLHFGNGTRLTVT.

This clonotype was seen ten or more times. The V and J genes are TRBV12-3 or TRBV12-4 and TRBJ2-7, with 7 nucleotides matching TRBD1. The CDR3 runs 14 residues. V shed 3 bases and J 3 bases; nucleotides not matched to a gene: 5. The CDR3 DNA reads as TGTGCCAGCAGTTTTGGGCAGGGGGACTACGAGCAGTACTTC. It codes for CASSFGQGDYEQYF.

The chain couples TRBV6-2 or TRBV6-3 to TRBJ1-1; tentative D call: TRBD1 (5 bases). CDR3 size: 13 residues. The V end was cut by 11 bases, the J end by 4 bases, with 17 bases between. CDR1 MNHEY and CDR2 SVGEGT come from the germline V gene. DNA for the CDR3: TGTGCCGTCAATTGGGGGGGAACCACTGAAGCTTTCTTT. Translating it yields CAVNWGGTTEAFF.

This clonotype was seen a few times. The V gene is TRBV5-5, the J gene TRBJ1-2; D gene uncertain. Germline V gene sequence: CDR1 SGHKS, CDR2 YYEKEE (reference sequence). V lost 0 bases to trimming and J lost 7 bases, with 7 bases between them. The CDR3 contains 12 residues. The CDR3 protein is CASSLVAGGYTF. CDR3 nucleotides: TGTGCCAGCAGCTTGGTTGCGGGTGGCTACACCTTC.

The V gene is TRBV10-3, the J gene TRBJ1-5; 8 bases agree with TRBD1. The CDR3 runs to 13 residues. The V gene's germline CDR1 is ENHRY and CDR2 SYGVKD. The trim removed 10 bases at V and 5 bases at J, leaving 7 bases unmatched. CDR3 sequence (DNA): TGTGCCAATCGGGACAGGCTTGATCAGCCCCAGCATTTT. Protein product: CANRDRLDQPQHF.

Many counts were recorded for this clonotype. The chain has TRBV12-3 or TRBV12-4 and TRBJ1-2, with D possibly being TRBD1 (6 bases). This CDR3 has 15 residues. V was shortened by 6 bases and J by 1 base, with 15 bases between the two germline ends. The CDR3 reads CASSSRGAHNYGYTF. The CDR3 DNA reads as TGTGCCAGCAGCAGTCGGGGGGCGCATAACTATGGCTACACCTTC.

The rearrangement joins TRBV6-5 to TRBJ2-7; D tentatively fits TRBD1 or TRBD2 (5 bases each). Germline lookup yields CDR1 MNHEY and CDR2 SVGAGI. The CDR3 has 15 amino acids. V lost 0 bases, J lost 4 bases, and 13 bases lay in between. The CDR3 spells CASSYSAGTEYEQYV. The CDR3 DNA follows: TGTGCCAGCAGTTACTCCGCAGGGACCGAATACGAGCAGTACGTC.

This clonotype came up many times. CDR3 in amino acids: CSASNPVTDTQYF. The CDR3 DNA sequence: TGCAGTGCTAGTAACCCGGTGACAGATACGCAGTATTTT. The chain couples TRBV20-1 to TRBJ2-3, with D uncertain. The germline V and J ends were trimmed by 3 bases and 3 bases, with 10 bases remaining between them. The CDR3 is 13 amino acids. CDR1 and CDR2 (germline): DFQATT, SNEGSKA (reference sequence).

V usage is TRBV5-1 and J usage is TRBJ2-5, with 9 nucleotides matching TRBD2. From germline, CDR1 is SGHRS and CDR2 YFSETQ. V was clipped by 4 bases and J by 2 bases; unmatched bases: 9. The CDR3 is made up of 16 amino acids. The CDR3 reads CASSLDPSGAQETQYF. The CDR3 DNA reads as TGCGCCAGCAGCCTGGACCCTAGCGGGGCTCAAGAGACCCAGTACTTC.

There are a few counts of this clonotype. CDR3 protein: CASSYGAVLDTQYF. In DNA form, the CDR3 reads TGTGCCAGCAGTTACGGGGCCGTTCTGGATACGCAGTATTTT. The rearrangement joins TRBV6-2 or TRBV6-3 to TRBJ2-3; TRBD1 might be the D (5 bases). Trimming shortened V by 2 bases and J by 6 bases, and 12 bases separated the two germline ends. There are 14 residues in the CDR3. Per germline, CDR1 MNHEY and CDR2 SVGEGT.

The V gene is TRBV5-6, the J gene TRBJ1-2, with 12 bases that match TRBD1. This CDR3 region has 14 residues. CDR1 SGHDT and CDR2 YYEEEE come from the germline V gene. J lost 4 bases, V lost 4 bases, and 2 bases had no gene match. The CDR3 loop is CASSGGQGAYGYTF. Written as DNA, the CDR3 is TGTGCCAGCAGCGGGGGACAGGGGGCCTATGGCTACACCTTC.

This clonotype has just a few counts. This chain links TRBV9 with TRBJ2-2; D not certain. V gave up 2 bases and J gave up 5 bases, with 7 bases separating them. CDR1 is SGDLS and CDR2 is YYNGEE in the germline V gene. The CDR3 consists of 13 residues. The CDR3 DNA is TGTGCCAGCAGCGTCCTGTGGACCGGGGAGCTGTTTTTT. Translating it yields CASSVLWTGELFF.

The chain has TRBV5-1 and TRBJ2-7, with a weak D call TRBD1 (6 bases). V was trimmed by 2 bases and J by 1 base, leaving 16 bases between them. This CDR3 has 16 amino acids. CDR1 and CDR2 from the germline V gene are SGHRS and YFSETQ. The CDR3 DNA is TGCGCCAGCAGCTTAGGGCAACAGGGATATTCCTACGAGCAGTACTTC. Protein product: CASSLGQQGYSYEQYF.

The chain uses TRBV19 and TRBJ2-1, with D tentatively TRBD1 or TRBD2 (5 bases each). CDR1 is LNHDA and CDR2 is SQIVND in the germline V gene (reference sequence). The V end was cut by 6 bases, the J end by 10 bases, with 16 bases between. There are 13 residues in the CDR3. CDR3 DNA: TGTGCCAGTAGCCCCGGACGAGGGACCGAGCAGTTCTTC. Protein sequence: CASSPGRGTEQFF. Full variable domain (rest looked up from reference TRBV19 and TRBJ2-1): DGGITQSPKYLFRKEGQNVTLSCEQNLNHDAMYWYRQDPGQGLRLIYYSQIVNDFQKGDIAEGYSVSREKKESFPLTVTSAQKNPTAFYLCASSPGRGTEQFFGPGTRLTVL.